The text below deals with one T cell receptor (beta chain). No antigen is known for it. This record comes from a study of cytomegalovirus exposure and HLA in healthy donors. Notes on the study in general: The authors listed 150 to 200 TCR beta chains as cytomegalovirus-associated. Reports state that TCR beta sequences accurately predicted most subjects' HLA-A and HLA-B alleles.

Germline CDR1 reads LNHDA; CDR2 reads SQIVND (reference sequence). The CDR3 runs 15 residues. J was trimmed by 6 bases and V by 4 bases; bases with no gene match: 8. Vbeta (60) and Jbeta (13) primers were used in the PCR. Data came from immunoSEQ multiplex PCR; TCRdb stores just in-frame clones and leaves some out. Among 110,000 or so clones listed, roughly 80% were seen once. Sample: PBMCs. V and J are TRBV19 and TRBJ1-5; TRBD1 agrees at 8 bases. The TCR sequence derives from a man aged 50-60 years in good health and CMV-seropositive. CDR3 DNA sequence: TGTGCCAGTAGTACCCAACAGGGGGAAGGTCAGCCCCAGCATTTT. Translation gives CASSTQQGEGQPQHF.